This paragraph reports one TCR beta chain. The antigen is not known. The PCR was carried out with 60 Vbeta primers and 13 Jbeta primers. Sequencing was performed with immunoSEQ multiplex PCR; in TCRdb, only in-frame clones are kept and a portion is missing. The sample has some 150,000 clones, 77% seen once. Trimming shortened V by 5 bases and J by 4 bases, and 13 bases separated the two germline ends. Germline CDR1 SGHTA, CDR2 FQGNSA. This CDR3 is 14 amino acids long. The data stem from a study of cytomegalovirus exposure and HLA in healthy donors. Study-wide findings and caveats: Cytomegalovirus status was reportedly diagnosed by the classifier with high sensitivity and specificity.

Sequenced material: PBMCs. This TCR was sampled from a female donor in good health and CMV-seronegative. The chain is built from TRBV7-2 and TRBJ2-3; TRBD2 might be the D (6 bases). CDR3 region: CASSRGLRPDTQYF. CDR3 in DNA: TGTGCCAGCAGCCGGGGACTCCGCCCAGATACGCAGTATTTT.